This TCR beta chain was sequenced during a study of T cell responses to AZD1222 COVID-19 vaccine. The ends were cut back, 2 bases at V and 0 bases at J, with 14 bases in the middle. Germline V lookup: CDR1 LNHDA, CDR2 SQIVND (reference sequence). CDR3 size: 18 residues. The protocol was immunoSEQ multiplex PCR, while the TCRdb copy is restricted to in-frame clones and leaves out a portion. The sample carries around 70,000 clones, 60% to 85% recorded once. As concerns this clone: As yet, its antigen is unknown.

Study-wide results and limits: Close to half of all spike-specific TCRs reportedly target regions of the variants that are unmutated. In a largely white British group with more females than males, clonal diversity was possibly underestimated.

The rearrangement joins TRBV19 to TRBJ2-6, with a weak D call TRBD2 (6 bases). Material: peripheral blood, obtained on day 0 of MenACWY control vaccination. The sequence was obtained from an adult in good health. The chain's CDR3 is CASSITGRGLSGANVLTF. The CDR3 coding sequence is TGTGCCAGTAGTATAACAGGTCGGGGACTCTCTGGGGCCAACGTCCTGACTTTC.